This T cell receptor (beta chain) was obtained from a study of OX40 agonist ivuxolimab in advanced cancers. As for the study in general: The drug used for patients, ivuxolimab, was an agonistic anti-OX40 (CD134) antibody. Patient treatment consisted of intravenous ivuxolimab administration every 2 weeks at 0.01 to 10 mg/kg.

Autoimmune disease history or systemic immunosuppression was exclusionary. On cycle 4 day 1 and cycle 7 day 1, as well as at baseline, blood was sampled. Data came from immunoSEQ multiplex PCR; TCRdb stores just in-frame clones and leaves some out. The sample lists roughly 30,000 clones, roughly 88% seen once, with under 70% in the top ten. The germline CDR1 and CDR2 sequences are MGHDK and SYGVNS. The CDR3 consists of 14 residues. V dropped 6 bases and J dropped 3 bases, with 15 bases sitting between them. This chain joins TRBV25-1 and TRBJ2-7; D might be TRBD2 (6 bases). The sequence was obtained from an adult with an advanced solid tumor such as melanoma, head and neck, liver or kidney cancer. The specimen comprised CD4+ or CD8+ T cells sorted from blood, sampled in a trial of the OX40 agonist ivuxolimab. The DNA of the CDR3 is TGTGCCAGCAGCACCGGGGGACTGTTCTACGAGCAGTACTTC. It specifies CASSTGGLFYEQYF.